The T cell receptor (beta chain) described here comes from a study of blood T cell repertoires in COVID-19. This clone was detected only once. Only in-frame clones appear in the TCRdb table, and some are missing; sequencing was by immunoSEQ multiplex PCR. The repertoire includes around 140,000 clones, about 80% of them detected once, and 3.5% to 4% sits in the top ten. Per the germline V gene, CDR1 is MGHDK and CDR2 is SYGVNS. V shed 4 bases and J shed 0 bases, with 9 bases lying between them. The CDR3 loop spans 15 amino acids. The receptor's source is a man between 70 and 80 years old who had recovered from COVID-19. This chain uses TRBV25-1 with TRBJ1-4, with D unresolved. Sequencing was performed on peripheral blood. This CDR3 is CASSVSGATNEKLFF. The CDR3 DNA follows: TGTGCCAGCAGTGTAAGCGGTGCAACTAATGAAAAACTGTTTTTT. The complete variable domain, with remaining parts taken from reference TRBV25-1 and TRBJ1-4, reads EADIYQTPRYLVIGTGKKITLECSQTMGHDKMYWYQQDPGMELHLIHYSYGVNSTEKGDLSSESTVSRIRTEHFPLTLESARPSHTSQYLCASSVSGATNEKLFFGSGTQLSVL.